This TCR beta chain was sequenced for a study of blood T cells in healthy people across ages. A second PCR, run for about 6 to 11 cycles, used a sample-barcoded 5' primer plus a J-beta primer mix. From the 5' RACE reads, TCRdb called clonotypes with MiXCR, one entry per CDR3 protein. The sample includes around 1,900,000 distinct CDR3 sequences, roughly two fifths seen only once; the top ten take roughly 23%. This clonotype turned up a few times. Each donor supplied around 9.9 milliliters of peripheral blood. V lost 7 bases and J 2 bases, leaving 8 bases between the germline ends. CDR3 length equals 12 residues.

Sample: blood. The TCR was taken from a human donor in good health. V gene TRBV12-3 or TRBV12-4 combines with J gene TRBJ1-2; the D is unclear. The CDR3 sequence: CASKIRNYGYTF. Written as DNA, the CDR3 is TGTGCCAGCAAAATACGAAACTATGGCTACACCTTC.